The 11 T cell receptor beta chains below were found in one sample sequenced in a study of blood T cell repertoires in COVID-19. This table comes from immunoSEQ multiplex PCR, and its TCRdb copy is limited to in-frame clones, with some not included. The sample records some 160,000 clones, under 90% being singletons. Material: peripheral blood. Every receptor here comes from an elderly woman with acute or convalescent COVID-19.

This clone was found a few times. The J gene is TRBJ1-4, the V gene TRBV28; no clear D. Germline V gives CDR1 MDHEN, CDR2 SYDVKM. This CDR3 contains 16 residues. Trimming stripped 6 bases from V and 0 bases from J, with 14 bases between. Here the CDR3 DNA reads TGTGCCAGCAGCTCCCAGTGGCAGGCAACTAATGAAAAACTGTTTTTT. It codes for CASSSQWQATNEKLFF.

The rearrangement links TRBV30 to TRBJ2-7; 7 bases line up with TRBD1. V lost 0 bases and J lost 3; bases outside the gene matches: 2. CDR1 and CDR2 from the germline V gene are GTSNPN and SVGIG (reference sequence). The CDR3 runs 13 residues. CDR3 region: CAWSVGTVYEQYF. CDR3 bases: TGTGCCTGGAGTGTAGGGACAGTCTACGAGCAGTACTTC.

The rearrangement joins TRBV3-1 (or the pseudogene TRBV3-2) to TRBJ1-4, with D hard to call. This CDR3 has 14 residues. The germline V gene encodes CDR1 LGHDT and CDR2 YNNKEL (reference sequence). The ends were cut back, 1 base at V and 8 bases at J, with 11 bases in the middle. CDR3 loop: CASSQGGGPEKLFF. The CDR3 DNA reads TGTGCCAGCAGCCAAGGCGGCGGCCCCGAAAAACTGTTTTTT.

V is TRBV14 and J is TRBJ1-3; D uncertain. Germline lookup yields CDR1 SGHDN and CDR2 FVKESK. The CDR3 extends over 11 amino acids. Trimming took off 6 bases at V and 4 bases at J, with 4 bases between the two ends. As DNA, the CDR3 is TGTGCCAGCAGTCAGGGAAACACCATATATTTT. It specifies CASSQGNTIYF.

The DNA of the CDR3 is TGTGCCAGCAGCTCAGGGTTACGCTCCTACAATGAGCAGTTCTTC. It specifies CASSSGLRSYNEQFF. The V gene is TRBV5-4, the J gene TRBJ2-1, with D perhaps TRBD1 (5 bases). V gave up 3 bases and J gave up 0 bases, with 10 bases separating them. The V gene's germline CDR1 is SGHNT and CDR2 YYREEE (reference sequence). This CDR3 is 15 amino acids long.

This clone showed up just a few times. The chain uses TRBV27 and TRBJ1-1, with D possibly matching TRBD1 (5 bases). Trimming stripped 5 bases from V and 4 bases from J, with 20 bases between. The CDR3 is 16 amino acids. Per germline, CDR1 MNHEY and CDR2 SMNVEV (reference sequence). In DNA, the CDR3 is TGTGCCAGCAGTCTCGCCCCTCCAGGGATTGGCACTGAAGCTTTCTTT. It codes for CASSLAPPGIGTEAFF.

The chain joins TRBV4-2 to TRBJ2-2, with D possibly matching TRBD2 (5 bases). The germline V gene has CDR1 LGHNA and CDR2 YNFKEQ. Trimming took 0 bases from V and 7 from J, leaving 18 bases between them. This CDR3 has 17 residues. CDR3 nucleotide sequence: TGTGCCAGCAGCCAAGATGTGCAACTAGTCGCGGGCGGGGAGCTGTTTTTT. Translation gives CASSQDVQLVAGGELFF.

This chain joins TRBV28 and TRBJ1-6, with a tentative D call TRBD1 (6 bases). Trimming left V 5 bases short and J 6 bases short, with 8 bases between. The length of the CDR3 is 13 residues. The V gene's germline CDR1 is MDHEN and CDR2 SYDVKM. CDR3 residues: CASSGQLNSPLHF. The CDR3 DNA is TGTGCCAGCAGTGGACAGCTTAATTCACCCCTCCACTTT.

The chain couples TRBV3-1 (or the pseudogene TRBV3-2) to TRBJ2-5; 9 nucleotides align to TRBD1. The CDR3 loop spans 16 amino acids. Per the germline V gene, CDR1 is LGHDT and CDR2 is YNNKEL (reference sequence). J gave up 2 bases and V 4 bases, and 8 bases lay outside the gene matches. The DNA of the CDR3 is TGTGCCAGCAGCCCTTACGGGACAGGGAAGCAAGAGACCCAGTACTTC. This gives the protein CASSPYGTGKQETQYF.

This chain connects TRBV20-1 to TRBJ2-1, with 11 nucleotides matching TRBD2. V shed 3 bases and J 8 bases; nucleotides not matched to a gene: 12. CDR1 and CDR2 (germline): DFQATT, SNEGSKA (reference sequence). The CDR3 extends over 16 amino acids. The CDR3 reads CSASGLAGGPRDEQFF. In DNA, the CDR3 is TGCAGTGCTAGTGGATTAGCGGGGGGGCCGAGGGATGAGCAGTTCTTC.

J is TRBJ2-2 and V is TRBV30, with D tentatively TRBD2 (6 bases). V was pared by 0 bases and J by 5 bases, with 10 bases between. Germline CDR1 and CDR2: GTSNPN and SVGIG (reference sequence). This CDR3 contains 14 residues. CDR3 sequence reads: CAWSVLAVTGELFF. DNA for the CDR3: TGTGCCTGGAGTGTACTAGCAGTAACCGGGGAGCTGTTTTTT.